These 20 T cell receptor beta chains share one sample of origin, sequenced in a study of radiotherapy plus CTLA-4 blockade in lung cancer. Profiling relied on immunoSEQ multiplex PCR, and the TCRdb table lists in-frame clones only, not all of them. Here the sample spans 55,000 to 85,000 clones, about 72% being singletons. The material was peripheral blood, obtained from a patient treated with radiotherapy plus ipilimumab. These receptors originate from a human donor with non-small cell lung cancer whose response to radiotherapy plus ipilimumab could not be evaluated. Some clones in this sample may be carry-over from other donors' samples.

This clone was observed once. V usage is TRBV5-4 and J usage is TRBJ2-7, with a possible D match to TRBD2 (6 bases). V dropped 0 bases and J dropped 6 bases, with 13 bases sitting between them. Germline V gene sequence: CDR1 SGHNT, CDR2 YYREEE (reference sequence). The CDR3 is 14 amino acids. The CDR3 DNA reads as TGTGCCAGCAGCTTGGACTTAGGACTATCCGAGCAGTACTTC. It is translated as CASSLDLGLSEQYF.

This chain connects TRBV13 to TRBJ1-1; no firm D call. Germline CDR1 is PRHDT and CDR2 is FYEKMQ (reference sequence). V lost 2 bases and J 2 bases, leaving 18 bases between the germline ends. This CDR3 comprises 17 residues. The CDR3 sequence: CASSLIGEADFNTEAFF. CDR3 DNA sequence: TGTGCCAGCAGCTTAATCGGGGAAGCAGACTTTAACACTGAAGCTTTCTTT.

The J gene is TRBJ1-2, the V gene TRBV7-2; maybe TRBD1 (6 bases). Trimming shortened V by 5 bases and J by 0 bases, and 13 bases separated the two germline ends. This CDR3 has 15 amino acids. Germline V lookup: CDR1 SGHTA, CDR2 FQGNSA. CDR3 nucleotide sequence: TGTGCCAGCAGCATGTGGACAGAAGCTAACTATGGCTACACCTTC. This sequence encodes CASSMWTEANYGYTF. Drawing the rest from reference TRBV7-2 and TRBJ1-2, the complete variable domain is GAGVSQSPSNKVTEKGKDVELRCDPISGHTALYWYRQSLGQGLEFLIYFQGNSAPDKSGLPSDRFSAERTGGSVSTLTIQRTQQEDSAVYLCASSMWTEANYGYTFGSGTRLTVV.

This clone was counted between two and nine times. Additional DNA sequences in this sample encode the identical CDR3. The J gene is TRBJ2-1, the V gene TRBV9; the match to TRBD2 covers 8 bases. Germline loops: CDR1 SGDLS, CDR2 YYNGEE. This CDR3 is built from 16 residues. Germline trimming cut 1 base from V and 8 bases from J; bases unmatched to any gene: 11. The CDR3 spells CASSVTGGGWGDEQFF. CDR3 bases: TGTGCCAGCAGCGTAACTGGCGGGGGGTGGGGGGATGAGCAGTTCTTC. Full variable domain (rest looked up from reference TRBV9 and TRBJ2-1): DSGVTQTPKHLITATGQRVTLRCSPRSGDLSVYWYQQSLDQGLQFLIQYYNGEERAKGNILERFSAQQFPDLHSELNLSSLELGDSALYFCASSVTGGGWGDEQFFGPGTRLTVL.

The chain is built from TRBV5-1 and TRBJ1-1; TRBD1 might be the D (6 bases). V lost 0 bases, J lost 2 bases, and 8 bases lay in between. CDR3 length: 14 amino acids. Germline CDR1 SGHRS, CDR2 YFSETQ. The chain's CDR3 is CASSLDRVNTEAFF. The DNA for the CDR3 is TGCGCCAGCAGCTTGGACAGGGTAAACACTGAAGCTTTCTTT.

This clone has a handful of counts. The J gene is TRBJ2-4, the V gene TRBV6-5; D perhaps matches TRBD1 (6 bases). The V end was cut by 6 bases, the J end by 7 bases, with 19 bases between. The CDR3 runs 15 residues. Germline V gene lookup returns CDR1 MNHEY and CDR2 SVGAGI. CDR3 region: CASSLGQLGTNIQYF. The CDR3 DNA sequence: TGTGCCAGCAGCCTCGGACAGTTGGGGACCAACATTCAGTACTTC.

This chain connects TRBV4-1 to TRBJ2-7; D perhaps matches TRBD1 (6 bases). This CDR3 contains 19 residues. CDR1 is MGHRA, CDR2 YSYEKL, per germline. The germline V and J ends were trimmed by 1 base and 2 bases, with 24 bases remaining between them. CDR3 coding DNA: TGCGCCAGCAGCCAAGGGACCGGAACCGGGACACCGTTCGCCTACGAGCAGTACTTC. This translates into CASSQGTGTGTPFAYEQYF.

The rearrangement uses TRBV4-3 and TRBJ1-6; D gene uncertain. Germline V gene lookup returns CDR1 LGHNA and CDR2 YSLEER. The CDR3 has 17 amino acids. Trimming removed 0 bases at V and 7 bases at J, with 16 bases between. The CDR3 protein is CASSQDFSRRSNSPLHF. In nucleotides, the CDR3 is TGCGCCAGCAGCCAAGATTTTAGTCGCAGGTCCAATTCACCCCTCCACTTT.

The rearrangement uses TRBV19 and TRBJ2-1; D gene unclear. Trimming took 6 bases from V and 4 from J, leaving 10 bases between them. The germline gives CDR1 LNHDA, CDR2 SQIVND (reference sequence). This CDR3 has 13 amino acids. CDR3 in DNA: TGTGCCAGTAGCCCCCAGGTTTACAATGAGCAGTTCTTC. Translating it yields CASSPQVYNEQFF.

The CDR3 sequence is CASSPTANYGYTF. CDR3 DNA: TGCGCCAGCAGCCCGACAGCTAACTATGGCTACACCTTC. V usage is TRBV5-1 and J usage is TRBJ1-2; D is perhaps TRBD1 (5 bases). The CDR3 runs to 13 residues. The germline V and J ends were trimmed by 4 bases and 0 bases, with 7 bases remaining between them. In germline, CDR1 is SGHRS, CDR2 YFSETQ.

This clone was picked up a small number of times. The J gene is TRBJ1-3, the V gene TRBV19, with 8 bases lining up with TRBD1. Germline-derived CDR1 and CDR2 are LNHDA and SQIVND (reference sequence). This CDR3 spans 16 amino acids. J lost 2 bases, V lost 4 bases, and 7 bases had no gene match. Here the CDR3 DNA reads TGTGCCAGTAGTACGACCGACAGGGGAGCTGGAAACACCATATATTTT. This gives the protein CASSTTDRGAGNTIYF.

The chain joins TRBV28 to TRBJ1-1; unclear D gene. The germline gives CDR1 MDHEN, CDR2 SYDVKM. CDR3 length: 13 residues. V was shortened by 5 bases and J by 2 bases, with 9 bases between the two germline ends. DNA for the CDR3: TGTGCCAGCAGTATCCGGGATAACACTGAAGCTTTCTTT. Its protein product is CASSIRDNTEAFF.

The CDR3 DNA reads TGTGCCAGCAATCAAGGTGGGGCCCTTACTAATGAAAAACTGTTTTTT. Translation gives CASNQGGALTNEKLFF. The V call is TRBV9, the J call TRBJ1-4; TRBD1 is a possible D gene (5 bases). Trimming left V 6 bases short and J 2 bases short, with 17 bases between. The CDR3 runs 16 residues. CDR1 is SGDLS, CDR2 YYNGEE, per germline.

The chain combines TRBV18 with TRBJ2-7, with TRBD1 matching 8 bases. With 3 bases clipped from V and 2 bases from J, the junction kept 12 bases outside the gene matches. Germline V CDR1 and CDR2: KGHSH, LQKENI. The CDR3 sequence is 17 residues long. DNA of the CDR3: TGTGCCAGCTCACCCCAGGCCAGGGGGCCCTACACCTACGAGCAGTACTTC. This sequence encodes CASSPQARGPYTYEQYF.

The rearrangement joins TRBV6-5 to TRBJ2-5, with 8 bases matching TRBD1. V shed 6 bases and J 4 bases; nucleotides not matched to a gene: 10. Germline CDR1 and CDR2: MNHEY and SVGAGI. CDR3 length: 15 amino acids. The CDR3 region has the DNA TGTGCCAGCAGCAAAGCCAGGGGGCGGGGAGAGACCCAGTACTTC. Translated, it gives CASSKARGRGETQYF.

This chain uses TRBV28 with TRBJ1-2, with 10 bases lining up with TRBD1. The CDR3 has 14 amino acids. The germline V gene encodes CDR1 MDHEN and CDR2 SYDVKM. V shed 5 bases and J 5 bases; nucleotides not matched to a gene: 5. CDR3 sequence reads: CASSTTGGRYGYTF. In DNA form, the CDR3 reads TGTGCCAGCAGTACGACAGGGGGCCGATATGGCTACACCTTC.

This chain links TRBV6-5 with TRBJ2-3; D not certain. The germline V gene encodes CDR1 MNHEY and CDR2 SVGAGI. This CDR3 has 11 amino acids. V lost 6 bases to trimming and J lost 5 bases, with 6 bases between them. Here the CDR3 reads CASRGLDTQYF. CDR3 nucleotides: TGTGCCAGCAGGGGCCTAGATACGCAGTATTTT.

V and J are TRBV28 and TRBJ1-6; TRBD1 matches 9 bases. The CDR3 runs 14 residues. The germline V gene has CDR1 MDHEN and CDR2 SYDVKM. The trim removed 6 bases at V and 7 bases at J, leaving 4 bases unmatched. The CDR3 bases are TGTGCCAGCAGCCTTGACAGGGGGAATTCACCCCTCCACTTT. Protein sequence: CASSLDRGNSPLHF.

The chain couples TRBV5-6 to TRBJ2-7, with 7 bases matching TRBD1. CDR1 is SGHDT and CDR2 is YYEEEE in the germline V gene. V gave up 1 base and J gave up 0 bases; unmatched junction bases: 4. This CDR3 is built from 15 residues. This chain's CDR3 is CASSLRGPSSYEQYF. CDR3 bases: TGTGCCAGCAGCTTGAGGGGGCCATCCTCCTACGAGCAGTACTTC.

The CDR3, as DNA: TGCGCCAGCAGCGCCCACTCGACAGGGGTTAACTATGGCTACACCTTC. Translating gives CASSAHSTGVNYGYTF. The genes are TRBV5-1 and TRBJ1-2; 8 bases fit TRBD1. V trimming: 4 bases; J trimming: 1 base; junction bases outside the gene matches: 9. Germline V CDR1 and CDR2: SGHRS, YFSETQ. This CDR3 is built from 16 residues.